Presented here are 7 T cell receptor beta chains from one specimen sequenced in a study of response to subunit inactivated influenza vaccine. From the RT-PCR reads, TCRdb called clonotypes with MiXCR, one entry per CDR3 protein. The sample has about 620,000 distinct CDR3 sequences; approximately 12% are singletons. The material was PBMCs from blood, obtained on the day of vaccination. The receptors were gathered from a man aged 50-60 years who received an inactivated influenza vaccine.

This clonotype was observed a handful of times. The chain is built from TRBV18 and TRBJ2-3; TRBD1 aligns across 10 bases. The germline gives CDR1 KGHSH, CDR2 LQKENI. V was pared by 2 bases and J by 0 bases, with 11 bases of the junction left unmatched. CDR3 length: 19 amino acids. The CDR3 protein is CASSPTRDRGPISTDTQYF. Here the CDR3 DNA reads TGTGCCAGCTCACCAACCCGGGACAGGGGCCCGATTAGCACAGATACGCAGTATTTT.

There are many counts of this clonotype. The chain joins TRBV20-1 to TRBJ1-2, with a weak D call TRBD1 (5 bases). Deletions cut 6 bases from V and 2 bases from J, with 16 bases between. There are 14 residues in the CDR3. CDR1 and CDR2 (germline): DFQATT, SNEGSKA (reference sequence). The CDR3 spells CSAGTDRSNYGYTF. CDR3 nucleotide sequence: TGCAGTGCAGGGACCGACCGATCCAACTATGGCTACACCTTC.

This clonotype was observed many times. The V and J genes are TRBV20-1 and TRBJ2-7, with D unresolved. Trimming stripped 6 bases from V and 2 bases from J, with 11 bases between. Germline CDR1 and CDR2: DFQATT and SNEGSKA (reference sequence). This CDR3 comprises 12 residues. CDR3 amino acids: CSACRDPYEQYF. CDR3 in DNA: TGCAGTGCCTGTCGAGACCCCTACGAGCAGTACTTC.

This clonotype was observed a handful of times. The DNA of the CDR3 is TGTGCCAGCAGTGACAGCGCTAGCGGGGACCAAGAGACCCAGTACTTC. Protein: CASSDSASGDQETQYF. The chain combines TRBV6-1 with TRBJ2-5; 9 bases line up with TRBD2. Per germline, CDR1 MNHNS and CDR2 SASEGT. Trimming cost V 3 bases and J 0 bases; bases outside gene matches: 5. The CDR3 covers 16 residues.

This rearrangement joins TRBV6-1 to TRBJ2-2; 7 bases are shared with TRBD1. J gave up 5 bases and V 6 bases, and 3 bases lay outside the gene matches. CDR1 MNHNS and CDR2 SASEGT come from the germline V gene. The CDR3 consists of 13 residues. CDR3 in DNA: TGTGCCAGCAGAGGACAGGTAACCGGGGAGCTGTTTTTT. This sequence encodes CASRGQVTGELFF.

A few counts support this clonotype. The chain is built from TRBV5-5 and TRBJ2-6; unclear D gene. V was trimmed by 4 bases and J by 0 bases, leaving 8 bases between them. This CDR3 has 15 amino acids. Germline CDR1 is SGHKS and CDR2 is YYEKEE (reference sequence). The CDR3 nucleotides are TGTGCCAGCAGCCTGTCACGCTCTGGGGCCAACGTCCTGACTTTC. Its protein product is CASSLSRSGANVLTF. Variable domain in full (rest from reference TRBV5-5 and TRBJ2-6): DAGVTQSPTHLIKTRGQQVTLRCSPISGHKSVSWYQQVLGQGPQFIFQYYEKEERGRGNFPDRFSARQFPNYSSELNVNALLLGDSALYLCASSLSRSGANVLTFGAGSRLTVL.

This clonotype was detected only a few times. The CDR3 is CASSYLGDSGTQYF. DNA of the CDR3: TGTGCCAGCAGCTATTTGGGGGACAGTGGGACCCAGTACTTC. The chain is built from TRBV7-2 and TRBJ2-5; 7 nucleotides agree with TRBD1. Germline loops: CDR1 SGHTA, CDR2 FQGNSA. V dropped 4 bases and J dropped 7; count of bases not matched to a gene: 9. The CDR3 spans 14 residues.